What follows are 22 T cell receptor beta chains derived from one specimen sequenced in a study of T-cell reconstitution after alpha-beta-depleted transplantation in children. A TCRbeta library incorporating unique molecular identifiers was prepared. TCRdb reprocessed the PCR reads via MiXCR and lists one record per CDR3 protein. The table shows 600,000 to 700,000 distinct CDR3 sequences, with around 16% occurring only once. Material: PBMCs from the stem cell graft donor, obtained from the stem cell graft. The receptor source for this set is a human donor who donated a stem cell graft to a child with acute myeloid leukemia.

The rearrangement links TRBV12-2 to TRBJ2-5. TRBV12-2 represents a pseudogene. The CDR3 has 14 residues. The CDR3 protein is CASCLEGSQETQYF. As DNA, the CDR3 is TGTGCAAGTTGTCTCGAAGGGTCACAAGAGACCCAGTACTTC.

This clonotype was seen more than once but under ten times. V gene TRBV12-3 or TRBV12-4 combines with J gene TRBJ1-4, with D unclear. This CDR3 contains 15 residues. The V gene lost 6 bases and the J gene lost 0 bases, with 11 bases spanning the gap. Written as DNA, the CDR3 is TGTGCCAGCAGGCCGGGGAGTGCAACTAATGAAAAACTGTTTTTT. This translates into CASRPGSATNEKLFF.

The chain couples TRBV27 to TRBJ1-2, with 7 bases that match TRBD1. In germline, CDR1 is MNHEY, CDR2 SMNVEV (reference sequence). The CDR3 length is 15 residues. Trimming took 8 bases from V and 7 from J; bases not matched to a gene: 16. This CDR3 reads CASGRPGGGRPGYTF. The CDR3 bases are TGTGCCAGCGGACGACCGGGAGGGGGCAGGCCTGGCTACACCTTC.

Only a few counts were recorded for this clonotype. The chain combines TRBV13 with TRBJ2-7, with TRBD2 matching 12 bases. CDR3 length equals 14 residues. CDR1 PRHDT and CDR2 FYEKMQ come from the germline V gene (reference sequence). Trimming removed 5 bases from V and 3 bases from J; junction bases left unmatched: 2. CDR3 sequence: CASSILAGGYEQYV. Here the CDR3 DNA reads TGTGCCAGCAGCATACTAGCGGGGGGCTACGAGCAGTACGTC.

This clonotype was recorded a few times. This chain uses TRBV10-3 with TRBJ2-7, with 9 positions matching TRBD2. The CDR3 covers 14 residues. Germline CDR1 ENHRY, CDR2 SYGVKD. With 4 bases clipped from V and 4 bases from J, the junction kept 5 bases outside the gene matches. The CDR3 region is CAISGGGGGYEQYF. As DNA, the CDR3 is TGTGCCATCAGTGGTGGCGGGGGGGGTTACGAGCAGTACTTC.

This clonotype occurred a few times. The chain recombines TRBV7-2 with TRBJ2-7; 9 bases fit TRBD1. V lost 5 bases and J lost 2; bases outside the gene matches: 4. There are 14 residues in the CDR3. In germline, CDR1 is SGHTA, CDR2 FQGNSA. CDR3 protein: CASSIGTGPYEQYF. DNA of the CDR3: TGTGCCAGCAGCATCGGGACAGGGCCCTACGAGCAGTACTTC.

The V gene is TRBV29-1, the J gene TRBJ2-6; 7 positions agree with TRBD1. The CDR3 has 15 amino acids. Trimming took 4 bases from V and 0 from J; bases not matched to a gene: 3. The V gene's germline CDR1 is SQVTM and CDR2 ANQGSEA. The CDR3 loop is CSVADRYSGANVLTF. DNA for the CDR3: TGCAGCGTTGCGGACAGGTACTCTGGGGCCAACGTCCTGACTTTC.

This clonotype showed up many times. The rearrangement uses TRBV5-1 and TRBJ1-1; D remains ambiguous. Trimming pared 0 bases from V and 4 bases from J, leaving 10 bases between. The germline V gene has CDR1 SGHRS and CDR2 YFSETQ. The CDR3 extends over 14 amino acids. The chain's CDR3 is CASSLDGRGTEAFF. The CDR3 region has the DNA TGCGCCAGCAGCTTGGACGGTCGGGGCACTGAAGCTTTCTTT.

This clonotype was detected a few times. The genes are TRBV5-1 and TRBJ2-1; D unclear. CDR1 and CDR2 from the germline V gene are SGHRS and YFSETQ. Trimming shortened V by 3 bases and J by 6 bases, and 16 bases separated the two germline ends. The CDR3 has 15 residues. In DNA, the CDR3 is TGCGCCAGCAGCTGGACGGGTCCCCTTCGCAATGAGCAGTTCTTC. Protein product: CASSWTGPLRNEQFF.

The gene calls are TRBV12-3 or TRBV12-4 and TRBJ2-1; the D gene could be TRBD1 or TRBD2 (5 bases each). Trimming left V 2 bases short and J 10 bases short, with 12 bases between. This CDR3 is 13 amino acids long. CDR3: CASSLWEQGEQFF. CDR3 sequence (DNA): TGTGCCAGCAGTTTATGGGAGCAGGGAGAGCAGTTCTTC.

In the case of this clonotype: Being one base from a much bigger clone, this may be a read error. The chain links TRBV24-1 to TRBJ1-1; no clear D gene. The CDR3 is made up of 12 amino acids. CDR1 KGHDR and CDR2 SFDVKD come from the germline V gene. Trimming removed 5 bases from V and 1 base from J, with 4 bases in between. The CDR3 DNA follows: TGTGCCACCAGTGGGGCGAACACTGAAGCTTTCTTT. It codes for CATSGANTEAFF.

Many counts were recorded for this clonotype. J is TRBJ2-7 and V is TRBV20-1; the D call may be TRBD1 or TRBD2 (5 bases each). This CDR3 has 13 residues. Between the trimmed V and J ends, which lost 3 bases and 6 bases, there was a span of 15 bases. Germline V CDR1 and CDR2: DFQATT, SNEGSKA (reference sequence). CDR3 nucleotides: TGCAGTGCTAGCTTAGGTCCCGGGGCCGAGCAGTACGTC. Its translation: CSASLGPGAEQYV.

This clonotype came up a few times. This chain connects TRBV7-6 to TRBJ2-7; TRBD1 matches at 8 bases. The CDR3 totals 16 residues. V lost 3 bases and J lost 0; bases outside the gene matches: 7. Germline V gene lookup returns CDR1 SGHVS and CDR2 FNYEAQ. The CDR3 nucleotides are TGTGCCAGCAGCTTGGGACAGGCCCAGAGCTCCTACGAGCAGTACGTC. This translates into CASSLGQAQSSYEQYV.

The chain recombines TRBV9 with TRBJ2-3, with no clear D. CDR1 is SGDLS and CDR2 is YYNGEE in the germline V gene. This CDR3 comprises 15 residues. The germline V and J ends were trimmed by 2 bases and 5 bases, with 15 bases remaining between them. The CDR3 region has the DNA TGTGCCAGCAGCGTCGCCTCCACATTGAGAGATACGCAGTATTTT. This codes for CASSVASTLRDTQYF.

The V gene is TRBV4-3, the J gene TRBJ2-4, with D hard to call. Between the trimmed V and J ends, which lost 0 bases and 6 bases, there was a span of 6 bases. The CDR3 spans 13 residues. Germline CDR1 is LGHNA and CDR2 is YSLEER. DNA for the CDR3: TGCGCCAGCAGCCAAGAGCAGTTAAACATTCAGTACTTC. This translates into CASSQEQLNIQYF.

This clonotype was observed a few times. The chain carries TRBV27 and TRBJ2-3; TRBD1 matches at 8 bases. CDR1 is MNHEY and CDR2 is SMNVEV in the germline V gene (reference sequence). The CDR3 contains 14 residues. V shed 6 bases, J shed 8 bases, and the junction held 10 bases outside the gene matches. CDR3: CASRPGGIVATQYF. In nucleotides, the CDR3 is TGTGCCAGCAGACCAGGGGGCATAGTAGCTACGCAGTATTTT.

This clonotype was found many times. This rearrangement joins TRBV20-1 to TRBJ1-6, with a tentative D call TRBD1 (5 bases). The CDR3 runs 15 residues. Looked up from germline, CDR1 is DFQATT and CDR2 is SNEGSKA (reference sequence). Trimming pared 5 bases from V and 7 bases from J, leaving 18 bases between. The CDR3 loop is CSAGGAGRENSPLHF. DNA of the CDR3: TGCAGTGCTGGAGGGGCAGGGCGGGAGAATTCACCCCTCCACTTT.

The rearrangement uses TRBV6-6 and TRBJ2-3; D gene uncertain. The CDR3 has 13 residues. Germline CDR1 and CDR2: MNHNY and SVGAGI (reference sequence). V was cut by 3 bases and J by 3 bases, with 7 bases left in between. The CDR3 DNA sequence: TGTGCCAGCAGTTATAGCATGACAGATACGCAGTATTTT. Protein sequence: CASSYSMTDTQYF.

J is TRBJ2-6 and V is TRBV11-2; no definite D call. The germline CDR1 and CDR2 sequences are SGHAT and FQNNGV. V lost 2 bases to trimming and J lost 2 bases, with 4 bases between them. This CDR3 has 14 amino acids. The CDR3 nucleotides read TGTGCCAGCAGCTTAACAGCTGGGGCCAACGTCCTGACTTTC. This sequence encodes CASSLTAGANVLTF.

There are many counts of this clonotype. The chain employs TRBV5-1 and TRBJ2-3, with no clear D. V lost 2 bases and J lost 4, with 8 bases in between. Germline V gene sequence: CDR1 SGHRS, CDR2 YFSETQ. The CDR3 spans 13 residues. CDR3 sequence (DNA): TGCGCCAGCAGCTTCCGGGCGGCAGATACGCAGTATTTT. Encoded protein: CASSFRAADTQYF. The full variable domain, completed using reference TRBV5-1 and TRBJ2-3, is KAGVTQTPRYLIKTRGQQVTLSCSPISGHRSVSWYQQTPGQGLQFLFEYFSETQRNKGNFPGRFSGRQFSNSRSEMNVSTLELGDSALYLCASSFRAADTQYFGPGTRLTVL.

This clonotype was recorded a few times. The chain is built from TRBV28 and TRBJ1-1; possibly TRBD1 for D (5 bases). Trimming removed 4 bases at V and 3 bases at J, with 21 bases between. The CDR3 spans 17 residues. Germline V gives CDR1 MDHEN, CDR2 SYDVKM. The CDR3 sequence: CASSSPVLQAQDTEAFF. Written as DNA, the CDR3 is TGTGCCAGCAGTTCCCCAGTTCTACAGGCCCAGGACACTGAAGCTTTCTTT.

This clonotype occurred many times. The chain is built from TRBV20-1 and TRBJ2-3, with 9 bases aligning to TRBD2. The J segment lost 3 bases and the V segment lost 3 bases, leaving 7 bases of the junction unmatched. The CDR3 contains 15 residues. Germline V gene data show CDR1 as DFQATT and CDR2 as SNEGSKA (reference sequence). CDR3 residues: CSASRAGGRTDTQYF. The CDR3 DNA reads as TGCAGTGCTAGCCGGGCGGGGGGGCGTACAGATACGCAGTATTTT.